This TCR beta chain was sequenced in a study of blood T cells in healthy people across ages. The CDR3 is made up of 16 amino acids. Germline CDR1 reads MGHRA; CDR2 reads YSYEKL. J was trimmed by 4 bases and V by 3 bases; bases with no gene match: 9. The use of a sample-barcoded 5' primer and a J-beta primer mix characterized a second PCR of roughly 7 to 11 cycles. Through a template-switch adaptor with 12 random nucleotides, each cDNA molecule received a tag. TCRdb reprocessed the 5' RACE reads with MiXCR, giving one entry per CDR3 protein. Here the sample spans 600,000 to 900,000 distinct CDR3 sequences, about a quarter being singletons. Regarding the study as a whole: Diversity was higher, and naive CD4+ cells more numerous, in long-lived donors than in aged donors.

This clonotype was observed a handful of times. Antigen: not known. These data also formed part of another study, on T cells of mothers and their children. In that study: Unrelated mother-child pairs always had slightly, but never significantly, lower normalized overlap than related pairs.

The sequence derives from a boy aged 5-17 years in good health. Sequencing was performed on blood. The chain couples TRBV4-1 to TRBJ2-5, with 9 positions matching TRBD2. The CDR3 loop is CASSHPAGGRGETQYF. The DNA for the CDR3 is TGCGCCAGCAGCCACCCAGCGGGGGGCCGGGGAGAGACCCAGTACTTC.